The present entry profiles one TCR beta chain with its context. No cognate antigen has been identified for it. There are no base qualities to consult, and no much larger clone falls within one base. The data are from a study of tumor-infiltrating lymphocytes in oesophageal squamous cell carcinoma (dated by TCRdb to 2016 to 2017). Reading from cysteine to phenylalanine, the CDR3 counts 17 amino acids. Only the CDR3 part of the read is kept: 51 bases, read in frame from the first base. Trimming takes 2 bases off V and 1 base off J; junction bases not matched to a gene: 6. Looking up the germline V gene yields CDR1 SGHTA and CDR2 FQGTGA. Library preparation was by PCR. The data were produced on an Illumina HiSeq 2000. Starting from the raw public reads, TCRdb applied fastp trimming at Q25, assembled clones with MiXCR and retained in-frame beta chains. CDR3 protein duplicates are merged, each entry listing the most common genes and DNA. This sample holds 10,000 to 14,000 distinct CDR3 sequences; about 60% were observed only once. The top ten constitute just under 35% of the sample.

The TCR originated in a male donor with esophageal squamous cell carcinoma. The chain links TRBV7-3 with TRBJ2-1; TRBD2 fits 9 bases in the junction. The sample comprised esophageal tumor tissue. The CDR3 region reads CASSLAGGPISYNEQFF. The DNA sequence is as follows: TGTGCCAGCAGCTTAGCGGGGGGGCCTATTTCCTACAATGAGCAGTTCTTC. With the rest looked up from the reference TRBV7-3 and TRBJ2-1 genes rather than sequenced, the full variable domain is GAGVSQTPSNKVTEKGKYVELRCDPISGHTALYWYRQSLGQGPEFLIYFQGTGAADDSGLPNDRFFAVRPEGSVSTLKIQRTERGDSAVYLCASSLAGGPISYNEQFFGPGTRLTVL.